Presented here are 29 T cell receptor beta chains from one specimen sequenced in a study of blood T cell repertoires in COVID-19. Sequencing was performed with immunoSEQ multiplex PCR; in TCRdb, only in-frame clones are kept and a portion is missing. The table has about 60,000 clones, 85% to 90% seen once. Sequencing was done on a sample of peripheral blood. The receptor source for this set is a man in his fifties or sixties with acute or convalescent COVID-19.

This CDR3 reads CASSLRLDSGSYEQYF. As DNA, the CDR3 is TGTGCCAGCAGCTTGCGCCTGGATAGCGGGAGCTACGAGCAGTACTTC. This chain links TRBV5-5 with TRBJ2-7; 9 nucleotides match TRBD2. Germline CDR1 reads SGHKS; CDR2 reads YYEKEE (reference sequence). V lost 1 base and J lost 3; bases outside the gene matches: 8. This CDR3 region has 16 residues. Complete variable domain (other parts from reference TRBV5-5 and TRBJ2-7): DAGVTQSPTHLIKTRGQQVTLRCSPISGHKSVSWYQQVLGQGPQFIFQYYEKEERGRGNFPDRFSARQFPNYSSELNVNALLLGDSALYLCASSLRLDSGSYEQYFGPGTRLTVT.

The chain links TRBV9 to TRBJ1-3; a weak D match, TRBD1 (5 bases). The germline V gene has CDR1 SGDLS and CDR2 YYNGEE. V lost 0 bases and J lost 2, with 12 bases in between. The CDR3 covers 16 residues. The CDR3 protein is CASSVAWGDAGNTIYF. CDR3 in DNA: TGTGCCAGCAGCGTAGCTTGGGGGGACGCTGGAAACACCATATATTTT.

The chain has TRBV6-2 or TRBV6-3 and TRBJ2-1; D not certain. The CDR3 covers 12 residues. V was shortened by 5 bases and J by 5 bases, with 7 bases between the two germline ends. Germline CDR1 is MNHEY and CDR2 is SVGEGT. CDR3 DNA sequence: TGTGCCAGCAGTCCCCGGGACAATGAGCAGTTCTTC. This sequence encodes CASSPRDNEQFF.

The chain is built from TRBV6-5 and TRBJ1-5; TRBD1 matches at 7 bases. J gave up 2 bases and V 7 bases, and 5 bases lay outside the gene matches. The CDR3 runs to 14 residues. Germline loops: CDR1 MNHEY, CDR2 SVGAGI. In nucleotides, the CDR3 is TGTGCCAGCACCCGGCAGGGGGGCAATCAGCCCCAGCATTTT. Translating gives CASTRQGGNQPQHF.

CDR3 DNA: TGTGCCAGCAGCTTAGTATCGGCGGGTTCGGGCCCTGGCAATCAGCCCCAGCATTTT. The encoded protein is CASSLVSAGSGPGNQPQHF. The chain links TRBV7-8 to TRBJ1-5; no definite D call. CDR3 length: 19 residues. The V end lost 1 base, the J end lost 2 bases, and 21 bases lay between the germline ends. Germline CDR1 is SGHVS and CDR2 is FQNEAQ. Complete variable domain (other parts from reference TRBV7-8 and TRBJ1-5): GAGVSQSPRYKVAKRGQDVALRCDPISGHVSLFWYQQALGQGPEFLTYFQNEAQLDKSGLPSDRFFAERPEGSVSTLKIQRTQQEDSAVYLCASSLVSAGSGPGNQPQHFGDGTRLSIL.

The V gene is TRBV30, the J gene TRBJ2-3; D uncertain. From germline, CDR1 is GTSNPN and CDR2 SVGIG (reference sequence). V was trimmed by 5 bases and J by 0 bases, leaving 6 bases between them. The CDR3 length is 12 residues. The CDR3 DNA reads TGTGCCTGGGCCTATAGCACAGATACGCAGTATTTT. It specifies CAWAYSTDTQYF.

This chain uses TRBV6-1 with TRBJ2-1; 8 nucleotides match TRBD2. The trim removed 3 bases at V and 0 bases at J, leaving 1 base unmatched. Germline CDR1 MNHNS, CDR2 SASEGT. CDR3 length equals 15 residues. The CDR3 nucleotides read TGTGCCAGCAGTGAGGCGGGAGGCTCCTACAATGAGCAGTTCTTC. This encodes CASSEAGGSYNEQFF.

The genes are TRBV5-1 and TRBJ1-3; a weak D match, TRBD1 (5 bases). Germline CDR1 and CDR2: SGHRS and YFSETQ. This CDR3 contains 16 residues. V lost 4 bases and J 0 bases, leaving 14 bases between the germline ends. The DNA for the CDR3 is TGCGCCAGCAGCGCCCGGGGGAGTTACTCTGGAAACACCATATATTTT. Its protein is CASSARGSYSGNTIYF.

In its sample, this clone was seen a few times. This chain links TRBV7-3 with TRBJ2-2; tentatively, D is TRBD2 (6 bases). The CDR3 runs to 16 residues. Germline V gene sequence: CDR1 SGHTA, CDR2 FQGTGA. V was trimmed by 5 bases and J by 5 bases, leaving 18 bases between them. The CDR3 nucleotides are TGTGCCAGCAGCCTCCTCCGGGGGTATGGGACCGGGGAGCTGTTTTTT. Translating it yields CASSLLRGYGTGELFF. The entire variable domain, with the rest obtained from reference TRBV7-3 and TRBJ2-2, is as follows: GAGVSQTPSNKVTEKGKYVELRCDPISGHTALYWYRQSLGQGPEFLIYFQGTGAADDSGLPNDRFFAVRPEGSVSTLKIQRTERGDSAVYLCASSLLRGYGTGELFFGEGSRLTVL.

DNA for the CDR3: TGTGCCAGTAGTATCGCGTGGGGAAACACCATATATTTT. Translation: CASSIAWGNTIYF. J is TRBJ1-3 and V is TRBV19; no firm D call. The ends were cut back, 3 bases at V and 4 bases at J, with 7 bases in the middle. The CDR3 totals 13 residues. The V gene's germline CDR1 is LNHDA and CDR2 SQIVND (reference sequence).

V usage is TRBV5-4 and J usage is TRBJ2-2; 10 nucleotides match TRBD1. Germline CDR1 is SGHNT and CDR2 is YYREEE (reference sequence). V lost 7 bases and J lost 6; bases outside the gene matches: 3. The CDR3 loop spans 13 amino acids. Here the CDR3 reads CASGDRGAGELFF. The CDR3 nucleotides read TGTGCCAGCGGGGACAGGGGAGCCGGGGAGCTGTTTTTT.

This clone was recorded once. The chain uses TRBV6-6 and TRBJ2-7; tentatively, D is TRBD2 (5 bases). Trimming stripped 4 bases from V and 1 base from J, with 14 bases between. The CDR3 contains 15 residues. Germline CDR1 and CDR2: MNHNY and SVGAGI (reference sequence). The CDR3 DNA reads as TGTGCCAGCAGTTCACCCGGGATTTTTTCCTACGAGCAGTACTTC. This translates into CASSSPGIFSYEQYF.

This chain joins TRBV5-5 and TRBJ2-7; possible D gene TRBD2, 6 bases. Trimming shortened V by 2 bases and J by 2 bases, and 20 bases separated the two germline ends. Germline values: CDR1 SGHKS, CDR2 YYEKEE (reference sequence). CDR3 length: 17 amino acids. CDR3 DNA: TGTGCCAGCAGCTTAGGGTCCAGACACCGGGAGACCTACGAGCAGTACTTC. Translation gives CASSLGSRHRETYEQYF.

This clone was detected only once. The chain combines TRBV15 with TRBJ1-5, with D maybe TRBD1 (5 bases). In germline, CDR1 is LNHNV, CDR2 YYDKDF (reference sequence). The CDR3 has 15 residues. Trimming shortened V by 4 bases and J by 1 base, and 11 bases separated the two germline ends. CDR3 region: CATSITRESNQPQHF. The CDR3 nucleotides are TGTGCCACCAGCATAACCAGGGAAAGCAATCAGCCCCAGCATTTT.

This clone showed up just a few times. This chain connects TRBV5-1 to TRBJ1-2; D is possibly TRBD1 (6 bases). Germline CDR1 reads SGHRS; CDR2 reads YFSETQ. The CDR3 sequence is 16 residues long. V lost 2 bases and J 4 bases, leaving 18 bases between the germline ends. CDR3 sequence reads: CASSLKQGLWGYGYTF. The CDR3 bases are TGCGCCAGCAGCTTAAAACAGGGTTTATGGGGCTATGGCTACACCTTC.

The chain combines TRBV7-3 with TRBJ2-1; a possible D gene is TRBD1 (6 bases). V was cut by 4 bases and J by 7 bases, with 11 bases left in between. Germline V lookup: CDR1 SGHTA, CDR2 FQGTGA. CDR3 length: 13 amino acids. CDR3 sequence: CASSSPDSNEQFF. The CDR3 nucleotides read TGTGCCAGCAGCTCCCCGGACAGTAATGAGCAGTTCTTC. Full variable domain (outside the CDR3, taken from reference TRBV7-3 and TRBJ2-1): GAGVSQTPSNKVTEKGKYVELRCDPISGHTALYWYRQSLGQGPEFLIYFQGTGAADDSGLPNDRFFAVRPEGSVSTLKIQRTERGDSAVYLCASSSPDSNEQFFGPGTRLTVL.

The genes are TRBV27 and TRBJ1-2; 9 bases are a match to TRBD1. In germline, CDR1 is MNHEY, CDR2 SMNVEV (reference sequence). The CDR3 consists of 16 residues. The V segment lost 0 bases and the J segment 1 base; nucleotides outside the gene matches: 3. Here the CDR3 reads CASSLSGQGNNYGYTF. CDR3 DNA: TGTGCCAGCAGTTTATCTGGACAGGGGAATAACTATGGCTACACCTTC.

The chain is built from TRBV6-5 and TRBJ1-2; D not resolved. Trimming pared 7 bases from V and 0 bases from J, leaving 9 bases between. The CDR3 spans 13 residues. In germline, CDR1 is MNHEY, CDR2 SVGAGI. DNA of the CDR3: TGTGCCAGCAAGGTCGGAGCTAACTATGGCTACACCTTC. Its translation: CASKVGANYGYTF.

The chain joins TRBV14 to TRBJ1-6, with D maybe TRBD1 (5 bases). CDR1 and CDR2 (germline): SGHDN, FVKESK. V was clipped by 0 bases and J by 10 bases, with 13 bases between them. The CDR3 is 15 amino acids. CDR3: CASSQDRTGTSPLHF. CDR3 DNA sequence: TGTGCCAGCAGCCAAGATCGAACAGGCACCTCACCCCTCCACTTT.

V gene TRBV28 combines with J gene TRBJ1-5, with a tentative D call TRBD1 (5 bases). This CDR3 contains 14 residues. CDR1 is MDHEN and CDR2 is SYDVKM in the germline V gene. Trimming took 5 bases from V and 4 from J, leaving 12 bases between them. The CDR3 nucleotides read TGTGCCAGCAGTGATCCGTACAGGAATCAGCCCCAGCATTTT. Translation: CASSDPYRNQPQHF.

CDR3 DNA sequence: TGTGCCAGCAGCCCCTCGGGAGGGAGCGGGTTTTACGAGCAGTACTTC. It translates to CASSPSGGSGFYEQYF. The chain employs TRBV7-3 and TRBJ2-7; 8 positions match TRBD2. The CDR3 contains 16 residues. V gave up 5 bases and J gave up 4 bases; unmatched junction bases: 13. Germline V lookup: CDR1 SGHTA, CDR2 FQGTGA.

This rearrangement joins TRBV29-1 to TRBJ2-2; D not certain. Germline CDR1 reads SQVTM; CDR2 reads ANQGSEA. Trimming shortened V by 3 bases and J by 4 bases, and 12 bases separated the two germline ends. This CDR3 spans 14 amino acids. The CDR3 spells CSVELSEPTGELFF. CDR3 DNA: TGCAGCGTTGAGCTCTCAGAACCCACCGGGGAGCTGTTTTTT.

V gene TRBV7-9 combines with J gene TRBJ2-5; D is perhaps TRBD2 (5 bases). CDR3 size: 13 residues. V was shortened by 5 bases and J by 1 base, with 8 bases between the two germline ends. Germline CDR1 reads SEHNR; CDR2 reads FQNEAQ (reference sequence). CDR3 coding DNA: TGTGCCAGCAGCGGACTGATCCAAGAGACCCAGTACTTC. It translates to CASSGLIQETQYF.

This chain joins TRBV15 and TRBJ2-1; 10 bases match TRBD2. CDR3 length: 13 residues. The V and J ends lost 7 bases and 10 bases, in that order; junction bases with no gene match: 7. CDR1 is LNHNV and CDR2 is YYDKDF in the germline V gene (reference sequence). The CDR3 DNA follows: TGTGCCACCAAAGCGGGAGGGATGGGAGAGCAGTTCTTC. It translates to CATKAGGMGEQFF. Full variable domain (outside the CDR3, taken from reference TRBV15 and TRBJ2-1): DAMVIQNPRYQVTQFGKPVTLSCSQTLNHNVMYWYQQKSSQAPKLLFHYYDKDFNNEADTPDNFQSRRPNTSFCFLDIRSPGLGDTAMYLCATKAGGMGEQFFGPGTRLTVL.

J is TRBJ2-4 and V is TRBV5-1, with D maybe TRBD1 (6 bases). Germline values: CDR1 SGHRS, CDR2 YFSETQ. Trimming took 5 bases from V and 0 from J, leaving 9 bases between them. The CDR3 has 14 residues. CDR3 sequence (DNA): TGCGCCAGCAGGGACAGTTTAGCCAAAAACATTCAGTACTTC. Translating it yields CASRDSLAKNIQYF.

The chain uses TRBV9 and TRBJ1-5, with 7 nucleotides matching TRBD1. This CDR3 has 14 residues. With 3 bases clipped from V and 7 bases from J, the junction kept 7 bases outside the gene matches. Germline V gives CDR1 SGDLS, CDR2 YYNGEE. CDR3 amino acids: CASSARGEEQPQHF. Written as DNA, the CDR3 is TGTGCCAGCAGCGCCAGGGGGGAAGAACAGCCCCAGCATTTT.

The chain is built from TRBV27 and TRBJ2-1; the match to TRBD2 covers 11 bases. The V gene end was trimmed by 5 bases and the J gene end by 9 bases; junction bases not matched to a gene: 9. Germline CDR1 and CDR2: MNHEY and SMNVEV (reference sequence). The CDR3 loop spans 15 amino acids. The CDR3 sequence: CASSKQTSGMVEQFF. CDR3 DNA sequence: TGTGCCAGCAGTAAACAGACTAGCGGGATGGTTGAGCAGTTCTTC.

The chain employs TRBV4-3 and TRBJ2-1, with D possibly matching TRBD1 (7 bases). The V gene's germline CDR1 is LGHNA and CDR2 YSLEER. V was pared by 3 bases and J by 2 bases, with 17 bases between. The CDR3 is 17 amino acids. The CDR3, as DNA: TGCGCCAGCAGCCAGGAGCTCAGGGGGGTTACCTACAATGAGCAGTTCTTC. Its translation is CASSQELRGVTYNEQFF.

The chain has TRBV13 and TRBJ2-7; 8 bases map to TRBD2. This CDR3 region has 16 residues. The germline V gene has CDR1 PRHDT and CDR2 FYEKMQ (reference sequence). V gave up 2 bases and J gave up 0 bases; unmatched junction bases: 6. The CDR3: CASSLHSGTRSYEQYF. The CDR3 DNA reads as TGTGCCAGCAGCTTACATAGCGGGACCCGCTCCTACGAGCAGTACTTC.